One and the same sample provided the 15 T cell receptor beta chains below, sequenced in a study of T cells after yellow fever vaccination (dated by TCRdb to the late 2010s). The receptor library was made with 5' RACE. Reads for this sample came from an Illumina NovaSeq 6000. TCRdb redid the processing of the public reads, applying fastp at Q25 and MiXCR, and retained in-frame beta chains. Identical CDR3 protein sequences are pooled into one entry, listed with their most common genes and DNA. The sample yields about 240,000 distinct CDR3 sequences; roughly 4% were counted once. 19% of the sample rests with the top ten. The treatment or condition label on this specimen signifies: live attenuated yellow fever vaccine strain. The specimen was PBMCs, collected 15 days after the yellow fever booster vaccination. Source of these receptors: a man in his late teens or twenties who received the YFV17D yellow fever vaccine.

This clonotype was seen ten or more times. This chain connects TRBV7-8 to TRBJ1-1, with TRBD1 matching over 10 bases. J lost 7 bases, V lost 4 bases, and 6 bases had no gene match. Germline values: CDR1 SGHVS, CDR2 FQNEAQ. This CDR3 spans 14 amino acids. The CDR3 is CASSSGQGGGEAFF. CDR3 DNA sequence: TGTGCCAGCAGCTCAGGACAGGGGGGCGGTGAAGCTTTCTTT. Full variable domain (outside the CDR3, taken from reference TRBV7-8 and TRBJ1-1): GAGVSQSPRYKVAKRGQDVALRCDPISGHVSLFWYQQALGQGPEFLTYFQNEAQLDKSGLPSDRFFAERPEGSVSTLKIQRTQQEDSAVYLCASSSGQGGGEAFFGQGTRLTVV.

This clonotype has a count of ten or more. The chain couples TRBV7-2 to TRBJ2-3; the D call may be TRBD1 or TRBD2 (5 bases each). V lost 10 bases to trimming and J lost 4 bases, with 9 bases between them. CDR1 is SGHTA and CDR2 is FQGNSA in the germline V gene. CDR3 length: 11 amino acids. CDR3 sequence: CATGASDTQYF. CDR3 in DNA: TGTGCCACCGGGGCCTCAGATACGCAGTATTTT.

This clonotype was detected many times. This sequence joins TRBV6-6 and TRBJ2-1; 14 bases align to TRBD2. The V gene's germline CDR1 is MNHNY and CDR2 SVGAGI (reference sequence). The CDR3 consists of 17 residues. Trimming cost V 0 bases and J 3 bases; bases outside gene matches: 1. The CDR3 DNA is TGTGCCAGCAGTTACTCGGGACTAGCGGGGGTCTACAATGAGCAGTTCTTC. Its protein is CASSYSGLAGVYNEQFF.

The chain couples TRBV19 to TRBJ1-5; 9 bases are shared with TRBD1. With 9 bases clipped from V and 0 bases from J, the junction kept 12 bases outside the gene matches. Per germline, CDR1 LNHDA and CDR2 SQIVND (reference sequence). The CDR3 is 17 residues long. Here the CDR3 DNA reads TGTGCCAGGGCAACCCCCGGGACAGGGAATAGCAATCAGCCCCAGCATTTT. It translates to CARATPGTGNSNQPQHF.

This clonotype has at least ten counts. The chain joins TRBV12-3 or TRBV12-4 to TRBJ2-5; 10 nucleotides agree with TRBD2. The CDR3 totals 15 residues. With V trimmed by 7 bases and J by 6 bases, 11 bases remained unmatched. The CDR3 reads CASTTGSGGRQTQYF. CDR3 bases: TGTGCCAGCACCACGGGTAGCGGGGGGCGTCAGACCCAGTACTTC.

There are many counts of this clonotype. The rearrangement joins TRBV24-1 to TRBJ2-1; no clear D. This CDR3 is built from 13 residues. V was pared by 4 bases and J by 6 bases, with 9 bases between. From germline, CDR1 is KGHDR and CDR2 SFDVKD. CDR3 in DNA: TGTGCCACCAGTGACGCCTCAATCAATGAGCAGTTCTTC. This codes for CATSDASINEQFF.

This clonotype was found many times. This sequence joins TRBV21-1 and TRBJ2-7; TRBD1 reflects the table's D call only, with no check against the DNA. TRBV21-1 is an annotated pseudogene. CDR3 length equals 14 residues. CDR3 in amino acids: CASSSYPGCYEQYF. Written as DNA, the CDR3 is TGTGCCAGCAGCAGTTACCCAGGGTGCTACGAGCAGTACTTC.

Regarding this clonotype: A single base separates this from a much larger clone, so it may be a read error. CDR3 protein: CAGSLRAGGNTIYF. As DNA, the CDR3 is TGTGCCGGCAGTTTAAGGGCTGGTGGAAACACCATATATTTT. The rearrangement joins TRBV12-3 or TRBV12-4 to TRBJ1-3; no firm D call. CDR3 length: 14 amino acids.

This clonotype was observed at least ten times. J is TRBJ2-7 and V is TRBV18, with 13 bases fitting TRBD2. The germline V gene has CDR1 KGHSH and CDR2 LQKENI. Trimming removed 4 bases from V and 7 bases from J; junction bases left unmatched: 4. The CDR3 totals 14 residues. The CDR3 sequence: CASSQRLAGGEQYV. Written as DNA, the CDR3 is TGTGCCAGCTCACAACGACTAGCGGGGGGTGAGCAGTACGTC.

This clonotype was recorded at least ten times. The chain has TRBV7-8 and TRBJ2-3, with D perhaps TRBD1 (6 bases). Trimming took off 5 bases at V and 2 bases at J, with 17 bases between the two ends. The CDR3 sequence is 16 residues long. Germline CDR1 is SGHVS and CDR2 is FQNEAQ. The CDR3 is CASSKGGLGFTDTQYF. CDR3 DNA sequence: TGTGCCAGCAGCAAAGGGGGTTTAGGGTTCACAGATACGCAGTATTTT.

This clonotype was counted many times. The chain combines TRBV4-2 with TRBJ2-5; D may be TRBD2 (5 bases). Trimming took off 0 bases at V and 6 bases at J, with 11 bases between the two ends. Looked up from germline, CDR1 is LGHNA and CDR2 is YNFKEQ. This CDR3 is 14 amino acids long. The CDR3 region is CASSQEKFGKTQYF. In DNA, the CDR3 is TGTGCCAGCAGCCAAGAAAAGTTCGGGAAGACCCAGTACTTC.

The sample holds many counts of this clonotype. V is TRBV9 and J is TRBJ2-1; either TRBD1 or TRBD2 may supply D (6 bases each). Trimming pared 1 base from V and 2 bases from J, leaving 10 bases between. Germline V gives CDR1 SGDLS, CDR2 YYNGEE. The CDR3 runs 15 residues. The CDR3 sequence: CASSVMGGPYNEQFF. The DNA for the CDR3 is TGTGCCAGCAGCGTAATGGGGGGCCCCTACAATGAGCAGTTCTTC.

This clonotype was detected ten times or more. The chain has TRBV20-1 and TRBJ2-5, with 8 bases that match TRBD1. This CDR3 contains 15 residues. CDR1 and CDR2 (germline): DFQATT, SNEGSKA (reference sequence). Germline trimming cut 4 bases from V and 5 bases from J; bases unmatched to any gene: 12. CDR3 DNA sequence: TGCAGTGCTAATTACTGGACAGGGAAGGTGGAGACCCAGTACTTC. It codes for CSANYWTGKVETQYF.

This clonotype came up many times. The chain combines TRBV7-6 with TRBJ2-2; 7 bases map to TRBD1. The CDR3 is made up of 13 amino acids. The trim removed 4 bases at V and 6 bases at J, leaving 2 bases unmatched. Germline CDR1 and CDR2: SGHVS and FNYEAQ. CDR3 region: CASSYQGAGELFF. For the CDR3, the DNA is TGTGCCAGCAGCTATCAGGGGGCCGGGGAGCTGTTTTTT.

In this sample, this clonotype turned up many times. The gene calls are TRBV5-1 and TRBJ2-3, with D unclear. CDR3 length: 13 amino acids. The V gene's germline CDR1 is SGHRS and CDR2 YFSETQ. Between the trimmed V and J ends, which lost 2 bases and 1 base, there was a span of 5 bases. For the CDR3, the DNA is TGCGCCAGCAGCTTATGGGGCACAGATACGCAGTATTTT. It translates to CASSLWGTDTQYF. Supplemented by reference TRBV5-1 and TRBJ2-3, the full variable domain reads KAGVTQTPRYLIKTRGQQVTLSCSPISGHRSVSWYQQTPGQGLQFLFEYFSETQRNKGNFPGRFSGRQFSNSRSEMNVSTLELGDSALYLCASSLWGTDTQYFGPGTRLTVL.